This T cell receptor (beta chain) was identified in a study of OX40 agonist ivuxolimab in advanced cancers. As for the study more broadly: Ivuxolimab was a fully human IgG2 agonistic monoclonal antibody targeting the costimulatory receptor OX40 (CD134). Intravenous ivuxolimab was administered to patients every 2 weeks at six dose levels: 0.01, 0.1, 0.3, 1.5, 3 and 10 mg/kg. Of the 50 or so patients in dose escalation, about 20 had hepatocellular carcinoma, around 15 had melanoma, 9 had renal cell carcinoma and 9 had head and neck cancer. The dose-escalation cohort was around 83% male with a mean age of approximately 60 years, ranging from roughly 20 to 80. Prior anti-PD-1, anti-PD-L1 or anti-CTLA-4 therapy was permitted, and checkpoint inhibitors had been received by more than 35% of dose-escalation patients. Partial responses were achieved by three dose-escalation patients, of whom one had hepatocellular carcinoma and two had cutaneous melanoma. The point of sequencing TCRbeta in the periphery was to test whether ivuxolimab changed TCR sequence diversity and drove clonal T-cell expansion. The paper covers the monotherapy dose-escalation part of the phase I ivuxolimab trial, which included N ≈ 50 patients. What the work shows at the level of the full study, not this receptor alone: At doses of 0.1 to 3.0 mg/kg, clonal expansion of both CD4+ and CD8+ T cells in blood was seen between baseline and week 6. Antigen specificity was not determined for the clonally expanded peripheral T cells. In the 0.1-3.0 mg/kg groups, partial responders were among the patients with the lowest normalized peripheral clonal expansion, particularly in CD8+ T cells. On average, CD8+ T cells showed more expanded clones than CD4+ T cells after ivuxolimab. Low levels of normalized T-cell clonal expansion were also seen in some patients who did not respond.

Genomic DNA was isolated from the sorted cells so that the TCRbeta CDR3 region could be sequenced. The immunoSEQ Assay was used to sequence the TCRbeta CDR3 regions. The table was pulled from immuneACCESS by TCRdb, which kept in-frame rearrangements only. Such tables lose some clones; where checked, under half of the loss comes from unresolved V genes, and the rest has no known cause. This sample comprises 100,000 or so clones, 94% of them detected only once. Approximately 0.18% of the sample comes from the top ten. The trial excluded patients who had a history of autoimmune disease or were on systemic immunosuppression. Peripheral blood for TCR sequencing was collected from all dose cohorts at baseline, on cycle 4 day 1, and on cycle 7 day 1. The samples were drawn from a first-in-human, open-label, multicenter phase I dose-escalation trial of ivuxolimab. The trial enrolled adults with locally advanced or metastatic head and neck squamous cell, hepatocellular, melanoma or renal cell carcinoma. Before TCR sequencing, CD4+ T cells and CD8+ T cells were sorted from peripheral blood as separate populations.

Note on this clone: Its antigen is not yet known. One base away there is no much larger clone; base qualities are not given.

This receptor was identified in an adult with an advanced solid tumor such as melanoma, head and neck, liver or kidney cancer. The sample was CD4+ or CD8+ T cells sorted from blood, taken in a trial of the OX40 agonist ivuxolimab.

The DNA sequence reads TGCGCCAGCACCACGACTAGCGGGAGGGCCGGTACGCAGTATTTT. The translation is CASTTTSGRAGTQYF. The rearrangement joined TRBV5-1 to TRBJ2-3, and TRBD2 aligns with 14 junction nucleotides. At the junction V is shortened by 6 bases and J by 8 bases; bases outside the gene matches: 8. CDR1 and CDR2, looked up from the germline V gene, are SGHRS and YFSETQ. The CDR3 holds 15 amino acids from the cysteine to the phenylalanine. Just CDR3 DNA is preserved here, 45 bases in frame from base 1.